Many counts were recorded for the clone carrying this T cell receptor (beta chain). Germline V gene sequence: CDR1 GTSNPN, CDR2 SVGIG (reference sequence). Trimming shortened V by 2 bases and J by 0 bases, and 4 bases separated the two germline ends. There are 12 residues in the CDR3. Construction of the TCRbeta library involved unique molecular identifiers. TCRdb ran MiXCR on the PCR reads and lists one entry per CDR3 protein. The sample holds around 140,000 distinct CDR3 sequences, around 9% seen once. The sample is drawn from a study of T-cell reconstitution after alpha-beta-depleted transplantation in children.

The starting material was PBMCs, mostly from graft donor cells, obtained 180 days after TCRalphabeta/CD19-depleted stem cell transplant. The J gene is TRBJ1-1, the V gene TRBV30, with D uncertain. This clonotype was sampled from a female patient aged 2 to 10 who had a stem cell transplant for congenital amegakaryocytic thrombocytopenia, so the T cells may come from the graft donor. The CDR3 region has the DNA TGTGCCTGGAGTATTGTGAACACTGAAGCTTTCTTT. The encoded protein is CAWSIVNTEAFF.